These 28 T cell receptor beta chains came from one sample sequenced in a study of shared clonotypes between healthy human individuals. Sequencing was performed with immunoSEQ multiplex PCR; in TCRdb, only in-frame clones are kept and a portion is missing. The sample gives about 500,000 clones, approximately 77% of which show up once; around 11% is in the top ten. Input material: PBMCs. The receptors originated from a woman in her 40s in good health. Some clones in this sample may be carry-over from other donors' samples.

As for this clone: This could be a read error, since a much larger clone is one nucleotide away. The chain combines TRBV5-6 with TRBJ2-7; 8 bases map to TRBD1. V gave up 5 bases and J gave up 1 base; unmatched junction bases: 11. This CDR3 comprises 16 residues. The germline CDR1 and CDR2 sequences are SGHDT and YYEEEE. The CDR3 nucleotides read TGTGCCAGCAGTACGCTCCGGGACAGGACGTCCTACGAGCAGTACTTC. It yields the protein CASSTLRDRTSYEQYF.

With respect to this clone: A clone one base away is much larger, so this may be a read error. This specimen includes other DNA sequences encoding the same CDR3. The chain recombines TRBV30 with TRBJ2-7; no reliable D call. This CDR3 has 12 amino acids. Looked up from germline, CDR1 is GTSNPN and CDR2 is SVGIG (reference sequence). CDR3 region: CAWSSPFYEQYF. For the CDR3, the DNA is TGTGCCTGGAGTTCCCCCTTCTACGAGCAATACTTC.

The chain is built from TRBV27 and TRBJ2-7; D is uncertain. Germline V gene sequence: CDR1 MNHEY, CDR2 SMNVEV (reference sequence). The CDR3 spans 13 residues. The V gene lost 6 bases and the J gene lost 6 bases, with 15 bases spanning the gap. CDR3 amino acids: CASSPLSFGEQYF. The CDR3, as DNA: TGTGCCAGCAGCCCCCTATCCTTTGGCGAGCAGTACTTC.

The J gene is TRBJ1-3, the V gene TRBV5-1; D is perhaps TRBD1 (6 bases). The V and J ends lost 4 bases and 3 bases respectively, with 11 bases between them. The CDR3 loop spans 14 amino acids. Germline-derived CDR1 and CDR2 are SGHRS and YFSETQ. The DNA of the CDR3 is TGCGCCAGCAGCGCACAGGGAGGTGGAAACACCATATATTTT. Its protein product is CASSAQGGGNTIYF.

This clone has just one count. The chain employs TRBV18 and TRBJ2-7; perhaps TRBD1 as D (6 bases). This CDR3 spans 15 amino acids. V lost 4 bases and J 1 base, leaving 14 bases between the germline ends. The germline gives CDR1 KGHSH, CDR2 LQKENI. This chain's CDR3 is CASSLSGTPSYEQYF. The CDR3 DNA is TGTGCCAGCTCACTATCCGGGACACCTTCCTACGAGCAGTACTTC.

The genes are TRBV6-6 and TRBJ1-3; D not resolved. V gave up 6 bases and J gave up 6 bases, with 12 bases separating them. Per germline, CDR1 MNHNY and CDR2 SVGAGI (reference sequence). The CDR3 has 13 residues. In DNA, the CDR3 is TGTGCCAGCAGGGAGGAGATTCCAAACACCATATATTTT. Translation gives CASREEIPNTIYF.

This clone was picked up a small number of times. The chain combines TRBV2 with TRBJ1-1; 8 nucleotides line up with TRBD1. Germline V gene data show CDR1 as SNHLY and CDR2 as FYNNEI. This CDR3 comprises 14 residues. With V trimmed by 7 bases and J by 1 base, 5 bases remained unmatched. The CDR3 loop is CASTLGQANTEAFF. In DNA form, the CDR3 reads TGTGCCAGCACCCTGGGACAGGCGAACACTGAAGCTTTCTTT.

CDR3 amino acids: CASSSPGGELFF. Written as DNA, the CDR3 is TGTGCCAGCAGTTCCCCGGGGGGGGAGCTGTTTTTT. The chain carries TRBV28 and TRBJ2-2; D might be TRBD2 (5 bases). The length of the CDR3 is 12 residues. The V end was cut by 4 bases, the J end by 8 bases, with 8 bases between. CDR1 and CDR2 (germline): MDHEN, SYDVKM.

The rearrangement uses TRBV29-1 and TRBJ2-1; 11 bases agree with TRBD2. This CDR3 is 15 amino acids long. With V trimmed by 6 bases and J by 7 bases, 11 bases remained unmatched. From germline, CDR1 is SQVTM and CDR2 ANQGSEA. The CDR3 DNA sequence: TGCAGCGTCGAGGGTATAGCGGGAGGGGATAATGAGCAGTTCTTC. As protein: CSVEGIAGGDNEQFF.

This clone was seen only a few times. This rearrangement joins TRBV28 to TRBJ1-5; TRBD1 aligns across 7 bases. The CDR3 is made up of 14 amino acids. V was clipped by 3 bases and J by 4 bases; unmatched bases: 3. Germline CDR1 is MDHEN and CDR2 is SYDVKM. CDR3 region: CASSLGTENQPQHF. CDR3 DNA: TGTGCCAGCAGTTTGGGGACAGAAAATCAGCCCCAGCATTTT. Based on the CDR3 plus reference TRBV28 and TRBJ1-5, the full variable domain is DVKVTQSSRYLVKRTGEKVFLECVQDMDHENMFWYRQDPGLGLRLIYFSYDVKMKEKGDIPEGYSVSREKKERFSLILESASTNQTSMYLCASSLGTENQPQHFGDGTRLSIL.

The chain employs TRBV5-1 and TRBJ2-7; D might be TRBD1 (7 bases). The V end was cut by 3 bases, the J end by 0 bases, with 10 bases between. The CDR3 spans 14 residues. Per germline, CDR1 SGHRS and CDR2 YFSETQ. CDR3 nucleotide sequence: TGCGCCAGCAGCTCGGGGGACAGCTCCTACGAGCAGTACTTC. Protein sequence: CASSSGDSSYEQYF.

This clone is a singleton in its sample. The J gene is TRBJ1-1, the V gene TRBV4-2, with D unresolved. The CDR3 totals 14 residues. The V and J ends lost 4 bases and 0 bases respectively, with 9 bases between them. In germline, CDR1 is LGHNA, CDR2 YNFKEQ. CDR3 amino acids: CASSRGDLNTEAFF. CDR3 bases: TGTGCCAGCAGCCGGGGAGACTTGAACACTGAAGCTTTCTTT.

For the CDR3, the DNA is TGTGCCAGCAGCCAGACCCTAGCGTGGGAAGAGACCCAGTACTTC. Translating it yields CASSQTLAWEETQYF. This chain links TRBV14 with TRBJ2-5; tentative D call: TRBD2 (6 bases). The germline V gene has CDR1 SGHDN and CDR2 FVKESK. Trimming cost V 3 bases and J 3 bases, with 14 bases left between them. The CDR3 runs to 15 residues.

The rearrangement joins TRBV19 to TRBJ1-4, with a tentative D call TRBD1 (6 bases). The V end lost 3 bases, the J end lost 7 bases, and 15 bases lay between the germline ends. CDR3 length: 15 amino acids. Germline CDR1 and CDR2: LNHDA and SQIVND (reference sequence). The CDR3 DNA follows: TGTGCCAGTAGTATTGGGGGGCAGGGGAGTGAAAAACTGTTTTTT. Protein: CASSIGGQGSEKLFF.

The chain is built from TRBV7-9 and TRBJ1-4; maybe TRBD1 (5 bases). This CDR3 has 15 residues. CDR1 is SEHNR, CDR2 FQNEAQ, per germline (reference sequence). V gave up 2 bases and J gave up 5 bases, with 12 bases separating them. The chain's CDR3 is CASSLPRGGNEKLFF. CDR3 in DNA: TGTGCCAGCAGCTTACCACGGGGCGGGAATGAAAAACTGTTTTTT.

V usage is TRBV19 and J usage is TRBJ2-7; 8 bases are shared with TRBD1. V trimming: 6 bases; J trimming: 6 bases; junction bases outside the gene matches: 10. Germline V gene sequence: CDR1 LNHDA, CDR2 SQIVND (reference sequence). The CDR3 runs to 14 residues. CDR3 coding DNA: TGTGCCAGTAGCGACCCGGGACAGGCCACCGAGCAGTACTTC. This translates into CASSDPGQATEQYF. Full variable domain (rest looked up from reference TRBV19 and TRBJ2-7): DGGITQSPKYLFRKEGQNVTLSCEQNLNHDAMYWYRQDPGQGLRLIYYSQIVNDFQKGDIAEGYSVSREKKESFPLTVTSAQKNPTAFYLCASSDPGQATEQYFGPGTRLTVT.

This clone was found many times. The V gene is TRBV29-1, the J gene TRBJ2-5; D unclear. V was trimmed by 7 bases and J by 5 bases, leaving 8 bases between them. The CDR3 consists of 10 residues. Per germline, CDR1 SQVTM and CDR2 ANQGSEA. As DNA, the CDR3 is TGCAGCGCCCAGCTGGAGACCCAGTACTTC. This codes for CSAQLETQYF.

This clone has just a few counts. Given a much more abundant clone one base away, this may be a read error. This chain links TRBV18 with TRBJ1-2, with D uncertain. Trimming stripped 0 bases from V and 6 bases from J, with 23 bases between. The CDR3 has 18 amino acids. Germline loops: CDR1 KGHSH, CDR2 LQKENI. This CDR3 reads CASSPPGDPRGADHGYTF. As DNA, the CDR3 is TGTGCCAGCTCACCACCTGGGGATCCCCGGGGTGCGGACCATGGCTACACCTTC.

To note about this clone: This likely reflects a read error, since a far larger clone is one base away. The rearrangement links TRBV11-3 to TRBJ1-2; the match to TRBD1 covers 7 bases. The germline V gene encodes CDR1 SGHNT and CDR2 YENEEA. The CDR3 has 14 residues. CDR3 protein: CASSQRQGSHGCTF. CDR3 nucleotides: TGTGCCAGCAGCCAACGACAGGGAAGCCATGGCTGCACCTTC.

V usage is TRBV6-5 and J usage is TRBJ2-6, with no clear D. This CDR3 spans 15 amino acids. V dropped 2 bases and J dropped 1 base, with 6 bases sitting between them. Per the germline V gene, CDR1 is MNHEY and CDR2 is SVGAGI. CDR3 DNA sequence: TGTGCCAGCAGTTACGGGGAATCTGGGGCCAACGTCCTGACTTTC. This gives the protein CASSYGESGANVLTF.

V is TRBV11-3 and J is TRBJ2-1; the match to TRBD2 covers 8 bases. Germline-derived CDR1 and CDR2 are SGHNT and YENEEA. CDR3 size: 15 residues. V lost 1 base to trimming and J lost 9 bases; unmatched junction nucleotides: 8. The CDR3 nucleotides read TGTGCCAGCAGCTTAGGTGCGGGACTAGTCCCTGAGCAGTTCTTC. Protein product: CASSLGAGLVPEQFF.

V and J are TRBV30 and TRBJ2-7, with a weak D call TRBD1 (5 bases). Trimming stripped 0 bases from V and 6 bases from J, with 15 bases between. The CDR3 covers 14 residues. Germline values: CDR1 GTSNPN, CDR2 SVGIG (reference sequence). The CDR3 spells CAWSVPAGLGEQYF. For the CDR3, the DNA is TGTGCCTGGAGTGTACCCGCAGGGCTGGGCGAGCAGTACTTC.

V usage is TRBV29-1 and J usage is TRBJ2-5, with a weak D call TRBD2 (6 bases). V was clipped by 6 bases and J by 0 bases, with 11 bases between them. The CDR3 loop spans 13 amino acids. CDR1 is SQVTM and CDR2 is ANQGSEA in the germline V gene. The CDR3, as DNA: TGCAGCGTCGGACTAAGATACCAAGAGACCCAGTACTTC. This encodes CSVGLRYQETQYF.

The V call is TRBV5-1, the J call TRBJ2-3, with 8 bases identical to TRBD2. The junction had 5 bases not matched to a gene; V was cut back by 2 bases and J by 3 bases. Per germline, CDR1 SGHRS and CDR2 YFSETQ. This CDR3 has 15 amino acids. CDR3 DNA: TGCGCCAGCAGCTTTAGCGGGGAGGGGACAGATACGCAGTATTTT. It is translated as CASSFSGEGTDTQYF.

As DNA, the CDR3 is TGTGCCAGCAGTTACGGCAGGGGGGGCGAGACCCAGTACTTC. Translating gives CASSYGRGGETQYF. V gene TRBV6-5 combines with J gene TRBJ2-5, with D perhaps assigned TRBD1 or TRBD2 (7 bases each). V lost 2 bases, J lost 5 bases, and 12 bases lay in between. Germline assignment: CDR1 MNHEY and CDR2 SVGAGI. The CDR3 spans 14 residues.

The chain combines TRBV19 with TRBJ1-5; TRBD1 agrees at 8 bases. CDR1 and CDR2 (germline): LNHDA, SQIVND (reference sequence). V lost 3 bases, J lost 6 bases, and 7 bases stayed unmatched. The CDR3 runs to 15 residues. This chain's CDR3 is CASSIRTGLTQPQHF. The CDR3 bases are TGTGCCAGTAGTATTAGGACAGGGCTGACTCAGCCCCAGCATTTT.

The V gene is TRBV19, the J gene TRBJ2-7; 9 bases match TRBD2. The germline CDR1 and CDR2 sequences are LNHDA and SQIVND (reference sequence). CDR3 length equals 15 residues. The J segment lost 2 bases and the V segment lost 6 bases, leaving 8 bases of the junction unmatched. The CDR3 sequence: CASSDSGRSAYEQYF. For the CDR3, the DNA is TGTGCCAGTAGCGATAGCGGGAGATCGGCCTACGAGCAGTACTTC.

This rearrangement joins TRBV9 to TRBJ2-5; D possibly corresponds to TRBD1 (5 bases). Trimming removed 6 bases from V and 3 bases from J, with 15 bases in between. Germline CDR1 SGDLS, CDR2 YYNGEE. The length of the CDR3 is 14 residues. The CDR3, as DNA: TGTGCCAGCACGGTCGGACAATCAGAAGAGACCCAGTACTTC. As protein: CASTVGQSEETQYF.